This is a list of T cell receptor beta chains from one sample in a study of T cells in Graves' hyperthyroidism and ophthalmopathy. Via MiXCR, TCRdb re-called the multiplex PCR reads, giving one row per CDR3 protein. The sample carries roughly 840,000 distinct CDR3 sequences, 38% recorded once. Sequencing was carried out using blood. The origin of the receptors is a man in his late teens or twenties with Graves' hyperthyroidism. Both conserved end residues are part of each CDR3. A D gene is named only where the DNA matches it firmly. Clone size appears in some rows only: once, few, many, or a class for an expanded clone.

TRBV6-5	NA	NA	TRBJ1-3	CASSYSGNTIYF	TGTGCCAGCAGTTACAGTGGAAACACCATATATTTT
TRBV5-6	NA	NA	TRBJ2-7	CASSPLWGEDSYEQYF	TGTGCCAGCAGCCCTCTTTGGGGAGAGGACTCCTACGAGCAGTACTTC
TRBV4-3	NA	NA	TRBJ1-6	CASSPETSPLHF	TGCGCCAGCAGCCCCGAAACTTCACCCCTCCACTTT
TRBV12-3/TRBV12-4	NA	NA	TRBJ2-5	CASRPRTDEETQYF	TGTGCCAGCAGACCTCGGACGGATGAAGAGACCCAGTACTTC
TRBV20-1	NA	NA	TRBJ2-7	CSASGRWDYEQYF	TGCAGTGCTAGCGGCAGGTGGGACTACGAGCAGTACTTC
TRBV7-9	NA	TRBD2	TRBJ2-7	CASSSGTSLHFSSYEQYF	TGTGCCAGCAGCTCAGGGACTAGCCTCCACTTCAGCTCCTACGAGCAGTACTTC
TRBV20-1	NA	NA	TRBJ2-7	CSARPREGLYEQYF	TGCAGTGCTAGGCCTAGAGAGGGCCTGTACGAGCAGTACTTC
TRBV7-9	many	TRBD2	TRBJ2-5	CASSFVASGRWETQYF	TGTGCCAGCAGCTTTGTGGCTAGCGGGAGGTGGGAGACCCAGTACTTC
TRBV12-3/TRBV12-4	NA	NA	TRBJ1-1	CASSLAHYTFF	TGTGCCAGCAGTTTAGCCCACTATACTTTCTTT
TRBV2	NA	NA	TRBJ1-5	CASSAWTPGNQPQHF	TGTGCCAGCAGTGCTTGGACACCCGGCAATCAGCCCCAGCATTTT
TRBV7-8	few	NA	TRBJ2-7	CASSSARSSYEQYF	TGTGCCAGCAGTTCGGCCAGGAGCTCCTACGAGCAGTACTTC
TRBV7-9	NA	NA	TRBJ1-1	CASSPRLGNTEAFF	TGTGCCAGCAGCCCGAGATTGGGGAACACTGAAGCTTTCTTT
TRBV29-1	NA	TRBD2	TRBJ2-5	CSVGSVAGHQETQYF	TGCAGCGTTGGCAGTGTAGCGGGCCACCAAGAGACCCAGTACTTC
TRBV7-9	many	NA	TRBJ1-1	CASSAGQLNTEAFF	TGTGCCAGCAGTGCCGGACAGTTGAACACTGAAGCTTTCTTT
TRBV5-1	few	NA	TRBJ1-2	CASRIGWQGLNGYTF	TGCGCCAGCAGGATTGGGTGGCAGGGATTGAATGGCTACACCTTC
TRBV10-3	many	NA	TRBJ2-7	CATSSGDYEQYF	TGTGCCACCTCCTCCGGGGACTACGAGCAGTACTTC
TRBV14	many	NA	TRBJ1-5	CASSQEGRQPQHF	TGTGCCAGCAGCCAAGAGGGTCGTCAGCCCCAGCATTTT
TRBV12-3/TRBV12-4	NA	TRBD1	TRBJ1-3	CASSQGQLISGNTIYF	TGTGCCAGCAGCCAGGGACAGTTAATCTCTGGAAACACCATATATTTT
TRBV5-1	few	NA	TRBJ1-4	CASRWTATNEKLFF	TGCGCCAGCAGGTGGACAGCAACTAATGAAAAACTGTTTTTT
TRBV15	few	NA	TRBJ1-4	CATSRGSTNEKLFF	TGTGCCACCAGCAGGGGCTCGACTAATGAAAAACTGTTTTTT
TRBV7-9	many	NA	TRBJ1-3	CASSLYGTSAPFGNTIYF	TGTGCCAGCAGCTTATACGGGACGTCAGCCCCCTTCGGAAACACCATATATTTT
TRBV7-9	NA	NA	TRBJ2-7	CASSSTLTWYEQYF	TGTGCCAGCAGCTCCACTCTCACCTGGTACGAGCAGTACTTC
TRBV5-1	NA	NA	TRBJ1-4	CASSSQGSVDEKLFF	TGCGCCAGCAGCTCCCAGGGGTCTGTCGATGAAAAACTGTTTTTT
TRBV25-1	NA	NA	TRBJ2-2	CASVLGTGELFF	TGTGCCAGCGTCCTTGGCACCGGGGAGCTGTTTTTT
TRBV29-1	NA	NA	TRBJ1-4	CSVDWASGGGTEIHGEKLFF	TGCAGCGTTGATTGGGCTAGCGGGGGGGGCACAGAGATACATGGCGAAAAACTGTTTTTT
TRBV5-6	NA	NA	TRBJ1-4	CASSTSFGPDEKLFF	TGTGCCAGCAGCACCTCCTTCGGCCCAGACGAAAAACTGTTTTTT
TRBV19	many	NA	TRBJ1-1	CASSRALSDTEAFF	TGTGCCAGTAGTCGGGCTCTCAGCGACACTGAAGCTTTCTTT
TRBV20-1	NA	NA	TRBJ2-7	CSARDLVGEIDYDEQYF	TGCAGTGCTAGAGATCTCGTAGGGGAGATAGACTACGACGAGCAGTACTTC
TRBV10-2	many	TRBD2	TRBJ2-7	CATASGRASEQYF	TGCGCCACCGCTAGCGGGAGGGCCTCGGAGCAGTACTTC
TRBV10-3	NA	NA	TRBJ1-6	CAISAGTDGTLHF	TGTGCCATCAGCGCCGGGACTGATGGCACCCTCCACTTT
TRBV7-2	many	TRBD1	TRBJ1-5	CASSFQTGQPQHF	TGTGCCAGCAGCTTTCAGACAGGGCAGCCCCAGCATTTT
TRBV29-1	NA	NA	TRBJ1-1	CSSREFANTEAFF	TGCAGCTCTAGAGAGTTTGCTAACACTGAAGCTTTCTTT
TRBV12-3/TRBV12-4	NA	NA	TRBJ2-7	CASSRGLTSYEQYF	TGTGCCAGCTCACGAGGGCTGACCTCCTACGAGCAGTACTTC
TRBV10-3	many	NA	TRBJ1-1	CAISDPEKAFF	TGTGCCATCAGTGATCCGGAGAAAGCTTTCTTT
TRBV7-2	NA	TRBD1	TRBJ1-4	CASSSLTGVSNEKLFF	TGTGCCAGCAGTTCCCTCACAGGGGTTTCTAATGAAAAACTGTTTTTT
TRBV6-4	many	NA	TRBJ1-6	CASSDGGDNSPLHF	TGTGCCAGCAGTGACGGGGGCGATAATTCACCCCTCCACTTT
TRBV29-1	many	TRBD1	TRBJ1-5	CSGRQGIQPQHF	TGCAGCGGCCGACAGGGTATTCAGCCCCAGCATTTT
TRBV10-3	NA	NA	TRBJ2-2	CAIRQGGQEGNTGELFF	TGTGCCATCAGGCAGGGCGGGCAGGAAGGCAACACCGGGGAGCTGTTTTTT
TRBV20-1	NA	NA	TRBJ1-5	CSASTFDTGGPQHF	TGCAGTGCTAGTACTTTCGATACCGGAGGGCCCCAGCATTTT
TRBV9	few	NA	TRBJ1-4	CASSFFGGSEKLFF	TGCGCCAGCAGCTTTTTCGGGGGTTCTGAAAAACTGTTTTTT
TRBV9	many	NA	TRBJ2-7	CASSPQYF	TGTGCCAGCAGCCCCCAGTACTTC
TRBV9	NA	NA	TRBJ2-7	CASTMGPGGYEQYF	TGTGCCAGCACGATGGGGCCCGGAGGATACGAGCAGTACTTC
TRBV6-2/TRBV6-3	once	NA	TRBJ2-7	CASRNRQTYEQYF	TGTGCCAGCAGAAACAGGCAAACCTACGAGCAGTACTTC
TRBV7-9	NA	NA	TRBJ1-4	CASSLGLRDNKEKLFF	TGTGCCAGCAGCTTAGGCCTCCGGGACAACAAAGAAAAACTGTTTTTT